These T cell receptor beta chains were read from a single sample in a study of shared clonotypes between healthy human individuals. This table comes from immunoSEQ multiplex PCR, and its TCRdb copy is limited to in-frame clones, with some not included. The data contain 2 million to 2.5 million clones, roughly 93% of them singletons. Sequencing input: naive CD4+ T cells from PBMCs. The receptors shown here come from a man aged 18 to 30 in good health. Some clones in this sample may be carry-over from other donors' samples. Each CDR3 is given with its conserved first and last residue. The D gene is left open where the match is weak. Clone size appears in some rows only: once, few, many, or a class for an expanded clone.

clone size: -; D gene: -; V gene: TRBV6-1; J gene: TRBJ1-2; CDR3 DNA: TGTGCCAGCAGTGAAGGCGGGTATGGCTACACCTTC; CDR3 protein: CASSEGGYGYTF
clone size: -; D gene: -; V gene: TRBV30; J gene: TRBJ2-1; CDR3 DNA: TGTGCCTGGAGGCAGGGACCCTACAATGAGCAGTTCTTC; CDR3 protein: CAWRQGPYNEQFF
clone size: -; D gene: -; V gene: TRBV5-4; J gene: TRBJ2-4; CDR3 DNA: TGTGCCAGCAGCACCTACTTGGCCTGGGGGGCCAAAAACATTCAGTACTTC; CDR3 protein: CASSTYLAWGAKNIQYF
clone size: once; D gene: TRBD1; V gene: TRBV2; J gene: TRBJ2-3; CDR3 DNA: TGTGCCAGCACGAGGACAGGGGCCACAGATACGCAGTATTTT; CDR3 protein: CASTRTGATDTQYF
clone size: -; D gene: -; V gene: TRBV5-4; J gene: TRBJ1-1; CDR3 DNA: TGTGCCAGCAGCTCAGATTCGATGAACACTGAAGCTTTCTTT; CDR3 protein: CASSSDSMNTEAFF
clone size: -; D gene: TRBD2; V gene: TRBV6-5; J gene: TRBJ2-7; CDR3 DNA: TGTGCCAGCAGCAAGAGCGGGAGTTACGAGCAGTACTTC; CDR3 protein: CASSKSGSYEQYF
clone size: -; D gene: -; V gene: TRBV5-6; J gene: TRBJ1-1; CDR3 DNA: TGTGCCAGCAGCTCAGAGAAAATGAACACTGAAGCTTTCTTT; CDR3 protein: CASSSEKMNTEAFF
clone size: -; D gene: TRBD1; V gene: TRBV5-1; J gene: TRBJ1-4; CDR3 DNA: TGCGCCAGCAGCCAAGCCGGGACAGCGAATGAAAAACTGTTTTTT; CDR3 protein: CASSQAGTANEKLFF
clone size: -; D gene: -; V gene: TRBV7-2; J gene: TRBJ2-5; CDR3 DNA: TGTGCCAGCAGCCCTCGGACTACCCGGGAGACCCAGTACTTC; CDR3 protein: CASSPRTTRETQYF
clone size: -; D gene: -; V gene: TRBV12-5; J gene: TRBJ1-1; CDR3 DNA: TGTGCTAGTGCCTTCAATATCCGGGACAACGCTTTCTTT; CDR3 protein: CASAFNIRDNAFF
clone size: -; D gene: -; V gene: TRBV6-1; J gene: TRBJ2-5; CDR3 DNA: TGTGCCAGCAGTACGGGTATCGGGACCCAGTACTTC; CDR3 protein: CASSTGIGTQYF
clone size: once; D gene: TRBD1; V gene: TRBV7-8; J gene: TRBJ1-1; CDR3 DNA: TGTGCCAGCAGCTACCCACAGGGGCAAGCTTTCTTT; CDR3 protein: CASSYPQGQAFF
clone size: -; D gene: TRBD1; V gene: TRBV28; J gene: TRBJ2-7; CDR3 DNA: TGTGCCAGCAGAACCGACAGGGGATTTTCCTACGAGCAGTACTTC; CDR3 protein: CASRTDRGFSYEQYF
clone size: -; D gene: TRBD1; V gene: TRBV5-1; J gene: TRBJ1-4; CDR3 DNA: TGCGCCAGCAGCCTAACGACAGGGTTGGAAGAAAAACTGTTTTTT; CDR3 protein: CASSLTTGLEEKLFF
clone size: -; D gene: -; V gene: TRBV5-6; J gene: TRBJ1-1; CDR3 DNA: TGTGCCAGCAGCTTGTACGAACAGTTACGTATGAACACTGAAGCTTTCTTT; CDR3 protein: CASSLYEQLRMNTEAFF
clone size: -; D gene: TRBD2; V gene: TRBV28; J gene: TRBJ2-5; CDR3 DNA: TGTGCCAGCAGTTTGGTACTAGCGGGAGCAGAGACCCAGTACTTC; CDR3 protein: CASSLVLAGAETQYF
clone size: -; D gene: -; V gene: TRBV11-1; J gene: TRBJ2-1; CDR3 DNA: TGTGCCAGCAGCCCCGACCGTAATGAGCAGTTCTTC; CDR3 protein: CASSPDRNEQFF
clone size: -; D gene: -; V gene: TRBV27; J gene: TRBJ2-2; CDR3 DNA: TGTGCCAGCACCCCCGGGACTCACACCGGGGAGCTGTTTTTT; CDR3 protein: CASTPGTHTGELFF
clone size: -; D gene: TRBD1; V gene: TRBV5-1; J gene: TRBJ2-3; CDR3 DNA: TGCGCCAGCAGCTTGGTTAGGACAGGGGCCACAGATACGCAGTATTTT; CDR3 protein: CASSLVRTGATDTQYF
clone size: -; D gene: -; V gene: TRBV7-9; J gene: TRBJ1-1; CDR3 DNA: TGTGCCAGCAGCTGGGGGGGGATTTCCAACACTGAAGCTTTCTTT; CDR3 protein: CASSWGGISNTEAFF
clone size: -; D gene: -; V gene: TRBV6-1; J gene: TRBJ2-2; CDR3 DNA: TGTGCCAGCAATGGGAACACCGGGGAGCTGTTTTTT; CDR3 protein: CASNGNTGELFF
clone size: -; D gene: -; V gene: TRBV7-2; J gene: TRBJ2-3; CDR3 DNA: TGTGCCAGCAGCTTATGGGGGGGGGCCTCAGATACGCAGTATTTT; CDR3 protein: CASSLWGGASDTQYF
clone size: -; D gene: TRBD2; V gene: TRBV28; J gene: TRBJ2-3; CDR3 DNA: TGTGCCAGCAGTTTACCGGGACTAACAGATACGCAGTATTTT; CDR3 protein: CASSLPGLTDTQYF
clone size: once; D gene: TRBD2; V gene: TRBV6-9; J gene: TRBJ2-1; CDR3 DNA: TGTGCCAGCAGTTTAAGGCTAGCGGGAGGCTTCGTCTCCTACAATGAGCAGTTCTTC; CDR3 protein: CASSLRLAGGFVSYNEQFF
clone size: -; D gene: TRBD2; V gene: TRBV7-6; J gene: TRBJ2-7; CDR3 DNA: TGTGCCAGCAGCTTAGGGTCGGGGGGATCCTACGAGCAGTACTTC; CDR3 protein: CASSLGSGGSYEQYF
clone size: -; D gene: TRBD1; V gene: TRBV18; J gene: TRBJ1-1; CDR3 DNA: TGTGCCAGCTCACCCGGGACAGGTCGGGCTACTGAAGCTTTCTTT; CDR3 protein: CASSPGTGRATEAFF
clone size: -; D gene: TRBD1; V gene: TRBV5-5; J gene: TRBJ1-2; CDR3 DNA: TGTGCCAGCAGCTGGGACAGGAGAGGAGGCTACACCTTC; CDR3 protein: CASSWDRRGGYTF
clone size: -; D gene: TRBD1; V gene: TRBV19; J gene: TRBJ2-1; CDR3 DNA: TGTGCCAGTAGCGGCCTGGGACAGGGTGAACATGAGCAGTTCTTC; CDR3 protein: CASSGLGQGEHEQFF
clone size: -; D gene: TRBD2; V gene: TRBV27; J gene: TRBJ2-7; CDR3 DNA: TGTGCCAGCAGTTCCCCTCGTCGGGGGGCCTACGAGCAGTACTTC; CDR3 protein: CASSSPRRGAYEQYF
clone size: -; D gene: -; V gene: TRBV5-6; J gene: TRBJ1-5; CDR3 DNA: TGTGCCAGCAGCGGCCGGGGGCGATATAGCAATCAGCCCCAGCATTTT; CDR3 protein: CASSGRGRYSNQPQHF
clone size: -; D gene: TRBD1; V gene: TRBV30; J gene: TRBJ1-6; CDR3 DNA: TGTGCCTGGAGCTTGACAGGGGGCAATTCACCCCTCCACTTT; CDR3 protein: CAWSLTGGNSPLHF
clone size: -; D gene: -; V gene: TRBV29-1; J gene: TRBJ1-1; CDR3 DNA: TGCAGCGTTGAGAGAAGTGGTGTGACTGAAGCTTTCTTT; CDR3 protein: CSVERSGVTEAFF
clone size: -; D gene: TRBD2; V gene: TRBV11-2; J gene: TRBJ2-3; CDR3 DNA: TGTGCCAGCAGCTTAACGGGAGGGCTAGGAACAGATACGCAGTATTTT; CDR3 protein: CASSLTGGLGTDTQYF
clone size: -; D gene: -; V gene: TRBV28; J gene: TRBJ1-2; CDR3 DNA: TGTGCCAGCAGTTTGCTGGGACACCTTAACTATGGCTACACCTTC; CDR3 protein: CASSLLGHLNYGYTF
clone size: -; D gene: -; V gene: TRBV7-2; J gene: TRBJ2-7; CDR3 DNA: TGTGCCAGCAGCCCACGCCCAGGGCCCGGGTACGAGCAGTACTTC; CDR3 protein: CASSPRPGPGYEQYF
clone size: once; D gene: -; V gene: TRBV5-1; J gene: TRBJ2-5; CDR3 DNA: TGCGCCAGCAGCCCCTTTACGGAGACCCAGTACTTC; CDR3 protein: CASSPFTETQYF
clone size: -; D gene: -; V gene: TRBV6-1; J gene: TRBJ1-5; CDR3 DNA: TGTGCCAGCAGTGTTTATAGCAATCAGCCCCAGCATTTT; CDR3 protein: CASSVYSNQPQHF
clone size: once; D gene: TRBD1; V gene: TRBV29-1; J gene: TRBJ1-1; CDR3 DNA: TGCAGCGTCGACGCCCTTCCATATGGACAGGGGGACACTGAAGCTTTCTTT; CDR3 protein: CSVDALPYGQGDTEAFF
clone size: -; D gene: -; V gene: TRBV9; J gene: TRBJ1-4; CDR3 DNA: TGTGCCAGCAGCGTAGGCCAGCCTGCGGTAAATGAAAAACTGTTTTTT; CDR3 protein: CASSVGQPAVNEKLFF
clone size: once; D gene: -; V gene: TRBV27; J gene: TRBJ1-1; CDR3 DNA: TGTGCCAGCAGCTTCCGACTGGCCAGGCGAAGCACTGAAGCTTTCTTT; CDR3 protein: CASSFRLARRSTEAFF
clone size: few; D gene: TRBD1; V gene: TRBV7-9; J gene: TRBJ2-7; CDR3 DNA: TGTGCCAGCAGCTACCCAGGACAGGGATTGAGGTACGAGCAGTACTTC; CDR3 protein: CASSYPGQGLRYEQYF
clone size: -; D gene: TRBD1; V gene: TRBV10-2; J gene: TRBJ1-5; CDR3 DNA: TGCGCCAGCTCGGGACAGCCGAGCAATCAGCCCCAGCATTTT; CDR3 protein: CASSGQPSNQPQHF
clone size: -; D gene: TRBD2; V gene: TRBV6-6; J gene: TRBJ2-7; CDR3 DNA: TGTGCCAGCAGTTACACGACCGGGACTAGTAGTTACGAGCAGTACTTC; CDR3 protein: CASSYTTGTSSYEQYF
clone size: few; D gene: -; V gene: TRBV4-3; J gene: TRBJ1-5; CDR3 DNA: TGCGCCAGCAGCCAGGAAACCGGGCTCCGCCGACATTTT; CDR3 protein: CASSQETGLRRHF
clone size: once; D gene: -; V gene: TRBV7-2; J gene: TRBJ1-4; CDR3 DNA: TGTGCCAGCAGGTCGGACAGTTCTAATGAAAAACTGTTTTTT; CDR3 protein: CASRSDSSNEKLFF
clone size: -; D gene: -; V gene: TRBV9; J gene: TRBJ1-3; CDR3 DNA: TGTGCCAGCAGCGTAGAGGGGGCTGGAAACACCATATATTTT; CDR3 protein: CASSVEGAGNTIYF
clone size: once; D gene: TRBD2; V gene: TRBV6-5; J gene: TRBJ2-7; CDR3 DNA: TGTGCCAGCAGTTACCGGACTAGCGGGGGGGTGGAGCAGTACTTC; CDR3 protein: CASSYRTSGGVEQYF
clone size: -; D gene: -; V gene: TRBV5-4; J gene: TRBJ2-5; CDR3 DNA: TGTGCCAGCAGCCAACCGCAAGAGACCCAGTACTTC; CDR3 protein: CASSQPQETQYF
clone size: -; D gene: -; V gene: TRBV19; J gene: TRBJ1-2; CDR3 DNA: TGTGCCAGTACCTTCCGGACGGGCTATGGCTACACCTTC; CDR3 protein: CASTFRTGYGYTF
clone size: -; D gene: TRBD1; V gene: TRBV2; J gene: TRBJ2-6; CDR3 DNA: TGTGCCAGTTTACCGGGACAGGGGATGTCTGGGGCCAACGTCCTGACTTTC; CDR3 protein: CASLPGQGMSGANVLTF
clone size: -; D gene: -; V gene: TRBV11-2; J gene: TRBJ2-7; CDR3 DNA: TGTGCCAGCAGAGATTTAGCGGCACTTTCCTACGAGCAGTACTTC; CDR3 protein: CASRDLAALSYEQYF
clone size: -; D gene: TRBD1; V gene: TRBV11-1; J gene: TRBJ2-1; CDR3 DNA: TGTGCCAGCAGCCCAAACCGGGACAGGGCAAATGAGCAGTTCTTC; CDR3 protein: CASSPNRDRANEQFF
clone size: -; D gene: -; V gene: TRBV6-6; J gene: TRBJ2-5; CDR3 DNA: TGTGCCAGCAGTTACCGTACAGTGCGAGAGACCCAGTACTTC; CDR3 protein: CASSYRTVRETQYF
clone size: -; D gene: -; V gene: TRBV6-1; J gene: TRBJ2-1; CDR3 DNA: TGTGCCAGCAGTGAAGGGTACAATGAGCAGTTCTTC; CDR3 protein: CASSEGYNEQFF
clone size: -; D gene: TRBD1; V gene: TRBV25-1; J gene: TRBJ2-1; CDR3 DNA: TGTGCCAGCACTTGGACAGGGGTTGCTGAGCAGTTCTTC; CDR3 protein: CASTWTGVAEQFF